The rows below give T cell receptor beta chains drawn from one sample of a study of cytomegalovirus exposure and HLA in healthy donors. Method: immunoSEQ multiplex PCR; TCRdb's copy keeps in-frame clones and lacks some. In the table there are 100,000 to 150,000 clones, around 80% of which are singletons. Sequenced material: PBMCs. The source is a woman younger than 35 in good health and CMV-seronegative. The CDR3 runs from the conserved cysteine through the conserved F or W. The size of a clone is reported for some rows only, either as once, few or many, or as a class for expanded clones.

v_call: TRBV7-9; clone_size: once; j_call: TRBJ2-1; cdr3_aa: CASSLGGPFSEQFF
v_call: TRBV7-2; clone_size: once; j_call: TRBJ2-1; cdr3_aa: CASSLPGGDNEQFF
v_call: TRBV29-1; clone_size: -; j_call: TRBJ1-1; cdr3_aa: CSAGSESEAFF
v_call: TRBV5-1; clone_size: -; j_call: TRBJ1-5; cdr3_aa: CASSLDARNQPQHF
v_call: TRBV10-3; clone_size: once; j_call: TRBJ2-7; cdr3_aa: CAISSLDTGRTSGSYEQYF
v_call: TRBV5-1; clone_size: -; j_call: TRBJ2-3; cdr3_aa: CASSSSGHLTDTQYF
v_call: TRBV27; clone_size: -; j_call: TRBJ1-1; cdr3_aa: CASSLAGNTEAFF
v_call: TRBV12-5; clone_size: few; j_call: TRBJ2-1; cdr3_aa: CASGSPRGRSDEQFF
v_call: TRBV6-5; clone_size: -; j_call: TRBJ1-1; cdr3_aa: CASSPGNTEAFF
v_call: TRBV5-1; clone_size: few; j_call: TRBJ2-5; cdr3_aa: CASSLRRAGGGEETQYF
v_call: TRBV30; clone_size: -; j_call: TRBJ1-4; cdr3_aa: CAWAGQANEKLFF
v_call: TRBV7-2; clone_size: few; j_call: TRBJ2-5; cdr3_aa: CASSSLLAGPWETQYF
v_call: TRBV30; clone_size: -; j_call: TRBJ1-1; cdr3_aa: CACSKGTTNTEAFF
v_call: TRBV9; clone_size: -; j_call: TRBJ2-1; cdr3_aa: CASSVEQDNEQFF
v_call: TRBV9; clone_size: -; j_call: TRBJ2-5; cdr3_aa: CASSVGGIQETQYF
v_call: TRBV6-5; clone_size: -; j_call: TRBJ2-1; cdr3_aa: CASGGIYNEQFF
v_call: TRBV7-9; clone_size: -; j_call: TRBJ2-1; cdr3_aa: CASSFSPGTGTGNEQFF
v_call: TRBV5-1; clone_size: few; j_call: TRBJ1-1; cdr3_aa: CASSLGSSAEAFF
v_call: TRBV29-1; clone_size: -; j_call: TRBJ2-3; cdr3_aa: CSVSDRVGTDTQYF
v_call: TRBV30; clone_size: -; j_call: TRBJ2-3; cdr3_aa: CAWDLADTQYF
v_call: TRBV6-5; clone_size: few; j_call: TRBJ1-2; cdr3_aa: CASSSSLFDGYTF
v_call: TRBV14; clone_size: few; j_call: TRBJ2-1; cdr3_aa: CASSQALAGEQFF
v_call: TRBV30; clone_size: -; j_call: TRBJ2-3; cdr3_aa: CAWTTSGSLGDTQYF
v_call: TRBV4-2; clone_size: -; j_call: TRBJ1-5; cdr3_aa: CARDSHRNQPQHF
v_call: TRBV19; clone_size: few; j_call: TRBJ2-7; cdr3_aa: CASSISSGRSYEQYF
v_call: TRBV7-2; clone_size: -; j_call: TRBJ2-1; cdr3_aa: CASSTPSGSHEQFF
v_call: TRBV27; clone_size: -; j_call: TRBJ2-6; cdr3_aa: CASSPRRGTAGANVLTF
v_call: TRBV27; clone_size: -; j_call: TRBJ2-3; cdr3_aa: CASSLWGREGMGTDTQYF
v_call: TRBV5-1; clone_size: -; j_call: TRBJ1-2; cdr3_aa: CASSLDPAGEGYGYTF
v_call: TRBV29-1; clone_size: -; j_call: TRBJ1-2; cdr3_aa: CSVGEGSYGYTF
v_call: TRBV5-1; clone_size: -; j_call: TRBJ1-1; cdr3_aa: CASSLRRDRGTEAFF
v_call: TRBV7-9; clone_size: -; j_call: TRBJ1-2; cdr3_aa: CASSHPTGDYGYTF
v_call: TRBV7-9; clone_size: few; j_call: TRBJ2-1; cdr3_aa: CASSSYDWDEQFF
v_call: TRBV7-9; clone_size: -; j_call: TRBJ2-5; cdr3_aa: CASTPRLELQETQYF
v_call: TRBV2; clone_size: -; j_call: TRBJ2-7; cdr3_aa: CASSRAQAYEQYF
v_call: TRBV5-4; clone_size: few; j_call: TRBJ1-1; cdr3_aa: CASSFNGGETEAFF
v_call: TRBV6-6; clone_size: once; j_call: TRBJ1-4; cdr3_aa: CASSLTGAETNEKLFF
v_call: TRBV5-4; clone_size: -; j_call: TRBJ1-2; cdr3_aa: CASSGGQGVNGYTF
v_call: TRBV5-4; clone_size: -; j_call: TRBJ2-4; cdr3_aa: CASSSGLAGNIQYF
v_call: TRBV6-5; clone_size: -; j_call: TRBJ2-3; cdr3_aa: CASSTDSIGTDTQYF
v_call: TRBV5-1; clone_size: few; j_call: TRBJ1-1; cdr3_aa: CASSLRTVFTEAFF
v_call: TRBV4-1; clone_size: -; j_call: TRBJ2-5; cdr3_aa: CASSQRDRQETQYF